This TCR beta chain was identified during a study of identical twins. Whole-study findings and limits: Models came in too low on out-of-frame TCR alpha sharing in monozygotic twins.

TCRdb analysed the 5' RACE reads with MiXCR anew, one entry per CDR3 protein. The profile shows about 810,000 distinct CDR3 sequences, approximately 13% of them singletons. The table lists this clonotype with a few counts. Its antigen is still unknown. After removal of 4 bases from V and 4 bases from J, the junction contained 21 bases not matched to a gene. Per the germline V gene, CDR1 is SGHRS and CDR2 is YFSETQ. The CDR3 is made up of 20 amino acids. The same sample was also used in a study of yellow fever vaccine responses in identical twins.

This sequence was found in a young woman in good health. Input material: PBMCs. The rearrangement joins TRBV5-1 to TRBJ2-3; TRBD2 matches at 10 bases. CDR3 protein: CASSPVFLAGVRGVADTQYF. In DNA form, the CDR3 reads TGCGCCAGCAGCCCCGTTTTCCTAGCGGGAGTTCGAGGAGTTGCAGATACGCAGTATTTT.